Listed below are T cell receptor beta chains from one sample, sequenced in a study of cytomegalovirus exposure and HLA in healthy donors. Measured with immunoSEQ multiplex PCR; TCRdb has only the in-frame clones, and not every one. The table has 100,000 to 150,000 clones, around 72% seen once. Sequenced: PBMCs. Receptor source: a woman aged 40-49 years in good health and CMV-seronegative. Each CDR3 is given with its conserved first and last residue. The D gene is left open where the match is weak. Where a row states a size, it is once, few, many or the class of an expanded clone; other rows omit it.

clone size | CDR3 length | D gene | J gene | V gene | CDR3 DNA | CDR3 protein
NA | 15 | TRBD2 | TRBJ2-7 | TRBV5-1 | TGCGCCAGCAGCTTGAGCGGGGGGCACCTCTACGAGCAGTACTTC | CASSLSGGHLYEQYF
NA | 17 | NA | TRBJ2-1 | TRBV11-2 | TGTGCCAGCAGCCTCGGAGGAGCGAAAAGCTCCTACAATGAGCAGTTCTTC | CASSLGGAKSSYNEQFF
NA | 15 | TRBD1 | TRBJ1-2 | TRBV28 | TGTGCCACCCATCCCGGGACAGCCTCCCCCCATGGCTACACCTTC | CATHPGTASPHGYTF
NA | 16 | TRBD1 | TRBJ2-1 | TRBV28 | TGTGCCAGCAGTAAGAGATCCGGGACAGCCTACAATGAGCAGTTCTTC | CASSKRSGTAYNEQFF
few | 17 | TRBD1 | TRBJ1-1 | TRBV14 | TGTGCCAGCAGCCAAGATCCGGGGGGACAGGTGAACACTGAAGCTTTCTTT | CASSQDPGGQVNTEAFF
NA | 14 | NA | TRBJ1-2 | TRBV28 | TGTGCCAGCAGGAAAACAGGGATTGCCTATGGCTACACCTTC | CASRKTGIAYGYTF
NA | 14 | NA | TRBJ1-2 | TRBV6-5 | TGTGCCAGCAGAGGGGTGTTGGCGGAGGGTGGCTACACCTTC | CASRGVLAEGGYTF
NA | 13 | TRBD1 | TRBJ1-2 | TRBV27 | TGTGCCAGCAGTATACAGGGGAACTATGGCTACACCTTC | CASSIQGNYGYTF
NA | 14 | NA | TRBJ1-1 | TRBV13 | TGTGCCAGCAGCCCAGGGATCGGGAACACTGAAGCTTTCTTT | CASSPGIGNTEAFF
NA | 15 | NA | TRBJ1-5 | TRBV19 | TGTGCCAGTAGTTCACAGGGCTGGGGCAATCAGCCCCAGCATTTT | CASSSQGWGNQPQHF
NA | 17 | NA | TRBJ2-7 | TRBV30 | TGTGCCTGGAGAAGCAGGACTATTCTCCTAGAAAACTACGAGCAGTACTTC | CAWRSRTILLENYEQYF
once | 16 | TRBD1 | TRBJ2-7 | TRBV6-5 | TGTGCCAGCAGTTCCCAGGGGGCCCGTAGCTCCTACGAGCAGTACTTC | CASSSQGARSSYEQYF
NA | 15 | TRBD2 | TRBJ2-3 | TRBV7-3 | TGTGCCAGCAGCCTACGGGGGGGAGGGCCAGATACGCAGTATTTT | CASSLRGGGPDTQYF
NA | 17 | TRBD1 | TRBJ1-1 | TRBV4-1 | TGCGCCAGCAGCCAAGATAGGGGGCAGGGGATGAACACTGAAGCTTTCTTT | CASSQDRGQGMNTEAFF
few | 14 | NA | TRBJ2-2 | TRBV7-3 | TGTGCCAGCAGGCTCGGGGGAGACACCGGGGAGCTGTTTTTT | CASRLGGDTGELFF
once | 17 | NA | TRBJ1-5 | TRBV27 | TGTGCCAGCACCATTCCGGGGGGGACGTCTAGCAATCAGCCCCAGCATTTT | CASTIPGGTSSNQPQHF
NA | 20 | TRBD1 | TRBJ2-7 | TRBV23-1 | TGCGCCAGCGTCCTAAGGGGCGAAAATCACGGACAGGAGGCCTCCTACGAGCAGTACTTC | CASVLRGENHGQEASYEQYF
once | 14 | NA | TRBJ2-7 | TRBV27 | TGTGCCAGCAAACGGGGAGTCCAGAACTACGAGCAGTACTTC | CASKRGVQNYEQYF
NA | 13 | TRBD1 | TRBJ1-6 | TRBV10-3 | TGTGCCATCTCCACAGGGGGCAATTCACCCCTCCACTTT | CAISTGGNSPLHF
once | 18 | TRBD1 | TRBJ1-5 | TRBV6-1 | TGTGCCAGCAGTGTAAACAGGGGTGGGGGATATAGCAATCAGCCCCAGCATTTT | CASSVNRGGGYSNQPQHF
NA | 13 | NA | TRBJ1-1 | TRBV5-1 | TGCGCCAGCAGCTTGACGAGGAACACTGAAGCTTTCTTT | CASSLTRNTEAFF
once | 15 | NA | TRBJ1-1 | TRBV19 | TGTGCCAGTAGCCCTAGCGAGGCGACGAACACTGAAGCTTTCTTT | CASSPSEATNTEAFF
NA | 16 | TRBD2 | TRBJ2-2 | TRBV14 | TGTGCCAGCAGCCCGAGTGCGGGGGGCATGGACGGGGAGCTGTTTTTT | CASSPSAGGMDGELFF
NA | 15 | TRBD2 | TRBJ2-3 | TRBV6-6 | TGTGCCAGCAGTACGGGACTAGCGGGGACAGATACGCAGTATTTT | CASSTGLAGTDTQYF
NA | 16 | TRBD2 | TRBJ2-7 | TRBV27 | TGTGCCAGCAGGTCCCTGTGGCGGGGGGCCCACTACGAGCAGTACTTC | CASRSLWRGAHYEQYF
NA | 15 | TRBD1 | TRBJ2-7 | TRBV18 | TGTGCCAGCTCCCGACCTGGGACAGGCTCCTACGAGCAGTACTTC | CASSRPGTGSYEQYF
NA | 16 | TRBD1 | TRBJ2-7 | TRBV2 | TGTGCCAGCAGTGAAGCGCTTCGGGACAGCCCTTACGAGCAGTACTTC | CASSEALRDSPYEQYF
once | 15 | TRBD2 | TRBJ2-3 | TRBV11-2 | TGTGCCAGCAGCCTAAGCGGGGGCAGCGGAGATACGCAGTATTTT | CASSLSGGSGDTQYF
NA | 13 | NA | TRBJ1-4 | TRBV19 | TGTGCCACCAGGACTGCAACTAATGAAAAACTGTTTTTT | CATRTATNEKLFF
NA | 14 | TRBD1 | TRBJ2-7 | TRBV5-1 | TGCGCCAGCAGCCCTAGGGACAGGACCTACGAGCAGTACTTC | CASSPRDRTYEQYF
few | 13 | TRBD2 | TRBJ2-7 | TRBV25-1 | TGTGCCAGCAGTGAACTAGCGGGAGACGAGCAGTACTTC | CASSELAGDEQYF
once | 12 | NA | TRBJ2-1 | TRBV29-1 | TGCAGTAGTCGGAGCTCCTACAATGAGCAGTTCTTC | CSSRSSYNEQFF
NA | 13 | NA | TRBJ2-3 | TRBV7-9 | TGTGCCAGCAGCTTATTCGGGGCAGATACGCAGTATTTT | CASSLFGADTQYF
few | 16 | NA | TRBJ1-6 | TRBV30 | TGTGCCTGGAGTCAGGACACCAGCTCCTATAATTCACCCCTCCACTTT | CAWSQDTSSYNSPLHF
NA | 15 | NA | TRBJ2-7 | TRBV6-6 | TGTGCCAGCAGCCCTACCCCCCCCGAGGCCTACGAGCAGTACTTC | CASSPTPPEAYEQYF
NA | 22 | NA | TRBJ2-1 | TRBV9 | TGTGCCAGCAGGGGGGAGGCGGAAGGACTCCTACCGCTTAAAGATTCCTTCAATGAGCAGTTCTTC | CASRGEAEGLLPLKDSFNEQFF
NA | 13 | NA | TRBJ1-3 | TRBV7-9 | TGTGCCAGCAGCCCAATCGGGAGTAACACCATATATTTT | CASSPIGSNTIYF
NA | 17 | TRBD2 | TRBJ2-3 | TRBV5-1 | TGCGCCAGCAGGACCTCAGGACTAGCGGGAGGAATAGATACGCAGTATTTT | CASRTSGLAGGIDTQYF
NA | 16 | TRBD2 | TRBJ2-3 | TRBV6-4 | TGTGCCAGCAGTTCGACTAGCGGGGGGGTCACAGATACGCAGTATTTT | CASSSTSGGVTDTQYF
NA | 14 | NA | TRBJ2-5 | TRBV2 | TGTGCCAGCAGTGATCGGGACAACCAAGAGACCCAGTACTTC | CASSDRDNQETQYF
NA | 17 | TRBD2 | TRBJ2-1 | TRBV11-2 | TGTGCCAGCAGCTTAGATCCGCCGGGAGGGTCCTACAATGAGCAGTTCTTC | CASSLDPPGGSYNEQFF
NA | 15 | NA | TRBJ1-1 | TRBV4-2 | TGTGCCAGCAGCGACGGGACTTCCCGAGGGACTGAAGCTTTCTTT | CASSDGTSRGTEAFF
NA | 16 | TRBD2 | TRBJ2-7 | TRBV19 | TGTGCCAGTAGTCCCTTAGGGACTAGCGGAACCTACGAGCAGTACTTC | CASSPLGTSGTYEQYF
NA | 14 | NA | TRBJ2-3 | TRBV6-5 | TGTGCCAGCAGTTACGACGGAGTCACGGATACGCAGTATTTT | CASSYDGVTDTQYF
NA | 18 | TRBD1 | TRBJ1-2 | TRBV28 | TGTGCCAGCAGTTTACTCGGGACAGCACTCCTTATTAACTATGGCTACACCTTC | CASSLLGTALLINYGYTF
NA | 14 | NA | TRBJ2-3 | TRBV9 | TGTGCCAGCAGCGCCTTAACAGGGACAGATACGCAGTATTTT | CASSALTGTDTQYF
NA | 13 | NA | TRBJ1-3 | TRBV11-2 | TGTGCCAGCAGCTTAGGCCCCCGGGAAACCATATATTTT | CASSLGPRETIYF
once | 14 | NA | TRBJ2-7 | TRBV7-6 | TGTGCCAGCAGCTTGCAACTCCTCTCCTACGAGCAGTACTTC | CASSLQLLSYEQYF
NA | 15 | TRBD1 | TRBJ2-1 | TRBV6-6 | TGTGCCAGCAGGCCCCCGGGACAGGGGTACAATGAGCAGTTCTTC | CASRPPGQGYNEQFF
NA | 16 | TRBD2 | TRBJ2-3 | TRBV4-2 | TGTGCCAGCAGCCAAGCTAGCGGGGGGGGCACAGATACGCAGTATTTT | CASSQASGGGTDTQYF
NA | 14 | NA | TRBJ1-3 | TRBV5-1 | TGCGCCAGCAGCTTGAGCAATCTAGGAAACACCATATATTTT | CASSLSNLGNTIYF
NA | 14 | NA | TRBJ2-5 | TRBV7-3 | TGTGCCAGCAGCCGGAGTAGAGAAATAAAGACCCAGTACTTC | CASSRSREIKTQYF
NA | 13 | NA | TRBJ1-1 | TRBV11-3 | TGTGCCAGCAGCGCCAGGGAAGACACTGAAGCTTTCTTT | CASSAREDTEAFF
NA | 14 | TRBD2 | TRBJ2-3 | TRBV5-1 | TGCGCCAGCAGCTTGGCGGGGGGGACAGATACGCAGTATTTT | CASSLAGGTDTQYF